These 13 T cell receptor beta chains came from one sample sequenced in a study of T cells expressing NK-cell markers. Using the 5' RACE reads, TCRdb records one entry per CDR3 protein without DNA. This listing includes 150,000 or so distinct CDR3 sequences. Source material: blood T cells: a sorted CD56 or NKG2C T cell subset, CD4+ or CD8+ T cells, or bulk PBMC T cells (not recorded which). These receptors all come from a woman aged 45-59 years in good health.

This chain links TRBV19 with TRBJ2-5; absent DNA, TCRdb's TRBD1 call cannot be checked. The CDR3 is 13 amino acids. CDR1 is LNHDA, CDR2 SQIVND, per germline (reference sequence). The CDR3 loop reads CASNQGLRETQYF.

The chain carries TRBV5-1 and TRBJ1-2; TCRdb's D call of TRBD1 is untestable without DNA. The CDR3 sequence is 14 residues long. Per germline, CDR1 SGHRS and CDR2 YFSETQ. The CDR3 reads CASSLQQGRYGYTF.

V and J are TRBV24-1 and TRBJ2-5; TCRdb outputs TRBD2, but without DNA this stays unchecked. This CDR3 comprises 16 residues. Germline values: CDR1 KGHDR, CDR2 SFDVKD. CDR3 region: CATSGAGGDFQETQYF.

This chain uses TRBV7-8 with TRBJ1-6; lacking DNA, the TRBD1 call made by TCRdb goes unchecked. Per the germline V gene, CDR1 is SGHVS and CDR2 is FQNEAQ. This CDR3 spans 17 amino acids. The CDR3 sequence is CASSLSRGAGRNSPLHF.

The chain recombines TRBV6-2 or TRBV6-3 with TRBJ2-2; with no DNA, the TCRdb D assignment of TRBD2 cannot be verified. Germline lookup yields CDR1 MNHEY and CDR2 SVGEGT. The length of the CDR3 is 17 residues. The CDR3: CASSPGLAGEETGELFF.

V usage is TRBV4-2 and J usage is TRBJ2-2; TCRdb outputs TRBD2, but without DNA this stays unchecked. Germline V gene lookup returns CDR1 LGHNA and CDR2 YNFKEQ. The CDR3 loop spans 19 amino acids. The CDR3 spells CASSDYLAGTTKGTGELFF.

The chain has TRBV6-5 and TRBJ2-1. This CDR3 has 12 amino acids. CDR1 is MNHEY, CDR2 SVGAGI, per germline. The CDR3 is CASSYSGREQFF.

V and J are TRBV27 and TRBJ2-7. The CDR3 has 13 amino acids. Per the germline V gene, CDR1 is MNHEY and CDR2 is SMNVEV (reference sequence). CDR3 loop: CASSFGNPYEQYF.

The V gene is TRBV2, the J gene TRBJ1-1. Germline loops: CDR1 SNHLY, CDR2 FYNNEI. The CDR3 has 12 amino acids. CDR3: CASRGRPTEAFF. The full variable domain, rest sourced from reference TRBV2 and TRBJ1-1, is EPEVTQTPSHQVTQMGQEVILRCVPISNHLYFYWYRQILGQKVEFLVSFYNNEISEKSEIFDDQFSVERPDGSNFTLKIRSTKLEDSAMYFCASRGRPTEAFFGQGTRLTVV.

This chain joins TRBV7-6 and TRBJ2-1. Germline CDR1 SGHVS, CDR2 FNYEAQ. The CDR3 is made up of 14 amino acids. The CDR3 here is CASSLEGPLHEQFF.

J is TRBJ2-1 and V is TRBV30; TCRdb proposes TRBD1, but this gene call is untestable without DNA. Germline V gene data show CDR1 as GTSNPN and CDR2 as SVGIG (reference sequence). CDR3 length equals 13 residues. CDR3 sequence reads: CAWDWDIGNEQFF. The complete variable domain, with remaining parts taken from reference TRBV30 and TRBJ2-1, reads SQTIHQWPATLVQPVGSPLSLECTVEGTSNPNLYWYRQAAGRGLQLLFYSVGIGQISSEVPQNLSASRPQDRQFILSSKKLLLSDSGFYLCAWDWDIGNEQFFGPGTRLTVL.

This chain connects TRBV5-1 to TRBJ2-1; TCRdb gives TRBD2 as the D gene, but with no DNA this cannot be confirmed. The CDR3 consists of 15 residues. Germline V lookup: CDR1 SGHRS, CDR2 YFSETQ. CDR3 sequence: CASSLAGLAGNEQFF. The full variable domain, rest sourced from reference TRBV5-1 and TRBJ2-1, is KAGVTQTPRYLIKTRGQQVTLSCSPISGHRSVSWYQQTPGQGLQFLFEYFSETQRNKGNFPGRFSGRQFSNSRSEMNVSTLELGDSALYLCASSLAGLAGNEQFFGPGTRLTVL.

The genes are TRBV7-7 and TRBJ2-5. This CDR3 has 15 amino acids. The germline gives CDR1 SSHAT, CDR2 FNYEAQ (reference sequence). The CDR3 region is CASSLYSVYQETQYF. Together with reference TRBV7-7 and TRBJ2-5, the CDR3 gives the full variable domain: GAGVSQSPRYKVTKRGQDVTLRCDPISSHATLYWYQQALGQGPEFLTYFNYEAQPDKSGLPSDRFSAERPEGSISTLTIQRTEQRDSAMYRCASSLYSVYQETQYFGPGTRLLVL.